Listed here are 9 T cell receptor beta chains from one sample, sequenced in a study of identical twins. TCRdb used MiXCR to reprocess the 5' RACE reads, holding one entry per CDR3 protein. The repertoire includes about 890,000 distinct CDR3 sequences, roughly an eighth of them detected once, and under 2% sits in the top ten. These records were also assigned to another study, of yellow fever vaccine responses in identical twins.

Sequencing input: PBMCs. These receptor sequences come from a young woman in good health.

This clonotype turned up a few times. The chain joins TRBV6-5 to TRBJ1-6; D is unclear. The CDR3 contains 15 residues. Between the trimmed V and J ends, which lost 2 bases and 5 bases, there was a span of 10 bases. Germline V gene lookup returns CDR1 MNHEY and CDR2 SVGAGI. The CDR3 nucleotides are TGTGCCAGCAGTTACGCGGACGGTAATAATTCACCCCTCCACTTT. Translation: CASSYADGNNSPLHF.

The chain employs TRBV5-6 and TRBJ2-7; D is perhaps TRBD2 (7 bases). There are 13 residues in the CDR3. V lost 4 bases to trimming and J lost 6 bases, with 14 bases between them. Germline CDR1 SGHDT, CDR2 YYEEEE. The CDR3: CASSLWGGAEQYV. The CDR3 DNA follows: TGTGCCAGCAGCCTGTGGGGGGGCGCCGAGCAGTACGTC.

This clonotype has ten or more counts. The V gene is TRBV20-1, the J gene TRBJ2-1; no reliable D call. Trimming took 1 base from V and 0 from J, leaving 13 bases between them. The CDR3 is 16 amino acids. Germline lookup yields CDR1 DFQATT and CDR2 SNEGSKA (reference sequence). The DNA for the CDR3 is TGCAGTGCTAGAGCCCCCTCCGTGAGCTCCTACAATGAGCAGTTCTTC. This codes for CSARAPSVSSYNEQFF.

This clonotype was seen a few times. The gene calls are TRBV20-1 and TRBJ1-2; D possibly corresponds to TRBD1 (5 bases). The CDR3 totals 13 residues. Between the trimmed V and J ends, which lost 6 bases and 8 bases, there was a span of 19 bases. Germline V gene lookup returns CDR1 DFQATT and CDR2 SNEGSKA (reference sequence). The CDR3 DNA is TGCAGTGCCCCAGTCGGGGGGTCGGGAGGCTACACCTTC. Its protein product is CSAPVGGSGGYTF.

This clonotype was recorded a few times. The CDR3 coding sequence is TGTGCCAGCAGCCAAGATCGTGGGGGAATGAACACTGAAGCTTTCTTT. It yields the protein CASSQDRGGMNTEAFF. The chain employs TRBV14 and TRBJ1-1; a possible D gene is TRBD1 (5 bases). Germline values: CDR1 SGHDN, CDR2 FVKESK. Trimming removed 0 bases from V and 0 bases from J, with 11 bases in between. The CDR3 runs to 16 residues.

This clonotype was counted at least ten times. V is TRBV12-3 or TRBV12-4 and J is TRBJ1-3; no reliable D call. This CDR3 comprises 12 residues. Trimming left V 7 bases short and J 0 bases short, with 4 bases between. The CDR3 DNA is TGTGCCAGCACCCCCTCTGGAAACACCATATATTTT. Its translation is CASTPSGNTIYF.

The rearrangement uses TRBV12-3 or TRBV12-4 and TRBJ1-1; TRBD1 agrees at 7 bases. This CDR3 comprises 13 residues. The J segment lost 5 bases and the V segment lost 8 bases, leaving 8 bases of the junction unmatched. The CDR3 region is CASVTGPLTEAFF. DNA for the CDR3: TGTGCCAGCGTGACAGGGCCATTGACTGAAGCTTTCTTT.

Only a few counts were recorded for this clonotype. This chain connects TRBV27 to TRBJ2-7; 8 bases fit TRBD1. J lost 1 base, V lost 3 bases, and 8 bases had no gene match. The CDR3 is made up of 16 amino acids. The germline V gene has CDR1 MNHEY and CDR2 SMNVEV (reference sequence). CDR3 bases: TGTGCCAGCAGTTTGAACCCTGGACAGGGATCCTACGAGCAGTACTTC. Amino acid sequence: CASSLNPGQGSYEQYF.

V is TRBV5-1 and J is TRBJ1-6; 7 positions match TRBD1. This CDR3 spans 14 amino acids. Germline V gene data show CDR1 as SGHRS and CDR2 as YFSETQ. J lost 10 bases, V lost 0 bases, and 4 bases had no gene match. The CDR3 loop is CASSLVGRGSPLHF. The CDR3 nucleotides read TGCGCCAGCAGCTTGGTTGGCAGGGGGTCACCCCTCCACTTT.